The 26 T cell receptor beta chains in this list originate from one sample, sequenced in a study of cytomegalovirus exposure and HLA in healthy donors. Repertoires were generated with immunoSEQ multiplex PCR, while TCRdb's copy carries only in-frame clones and drops some. This sample has some 56,000 clones, with more than 90% found just once. The sequencing input was PBMCs. The receptors stem from a man between 18 and 29 years old in good health and CMV-seronegative.

The chain links TRBV7-8 to TRBJ2-1, with 10 bases matching TRBD2. CDR1 SGHVS and CDR2 FQNEAQ come from the germline V gene. Trimming at V came to 3 bases and at J to 8 bases, leaving 10 bases not matched to a gene. CDR3 length: 16 residues. CDR3 nucleotides: TGTGCCAGCAGCTTGCGATCTAGCGGGAGTTTCTATGAGCAGTTCTTC. Translating it yields CASSLRSSGSFYEQFF.

This rearrangement joins TRBV6-6 to TRBJ1-3, with D maybe TRBD1 (5 bases). The CDR3 consists of 15 residues. Trimming cost V 0 bases and J 4 bases, with 10 bases left between them. The germline V gene has CDR1 MNHNY and CDR2 SVGAGI (reference sequence). The CDR3 sequence: CASSYSGGGGNTIYF. The DNA for the CDR3 is TGTGCCAGCAGTTACTCCGGGGGGGGAGGAAACACCATATATTTT.

This clone appeared a single time. V and J are TRBV6-5 and TRBJ2-2; no reliable D call. The V gene lost 6 bases and the J gene lost 0 bases, with 5 bases spanning the gap. This CDR3 spans 13 amino acids. Per the germline V gene, CDR1 is MNHEY and CDR2 is SVGAGI. The CDR3 nucleotides read TGTGCCAGCAGACCGGCGAACACCGGGGAGCTGTTTTTT. Translated: CASRPANTGELFF.

J is TRBJ2-1 and V is TRBV29-1, with 9 positions matching TRBD1. Germline-derived CDR1 and CDR2 are SQVTM and ANQGSEA. V was clipped by 4 bases and J by 7 bases; unmatched bases: 8. CDR3 size: 14 residues. Here the CDR3 DNA reads TGCAGCGTTGCATCCGGGACAGGGCGGAATGAGCAGTTCTTC. Translated: CSVASGTGRNEQFF.

The rearrangement links TRBV4-3 to TRBJ1-2; no clear D gene. Germline-derived CDR1 and CDR2 are LGHNA and YSLEER. The CDR3 consists of 15 residues. Trimming shortened V by 0 bases and J by 6 bases, and 14 bases separated the two germline ends. CDR3: CASSQDRMDGDGYTF. The CDR3 region has the DNA TGCGCCAGCAGCCAAGATAGAATGGACGGGGATGGCTACACCTTC.

This chain uses TRBV7-2 with TRBJ2-7; 7 positions match TRBD1. Germline CDR1 SGHTA, CDR2 FQGNSA. This CDR3 spans 14 amino acids. V shed 4 bases, J shed 3 bases, and the junction held 6 bases outside the gene matches. The chain's CDR3 is CASSSGTAFYEQYF. CDR3 sequence (DNA): TGTGCCAGCAGCTCCGGGACAGCATTCTACGAGCAGTACTTC.

DNA of the CDR3: TGTGCCACCAGCAGATCGGGACAGGGCTATGGCTACACCTTC. This encodes CATSRSGQGYGYTF. The gene calls are TRBV15 and TRBJ1-2; 9 nucleotides align to TRBD1. Trimming removed 2 bases from V and 4 bases from J; junction bases left unmatched: 2. This CDR3 contains 14 residues. CDR1 and CDR2 from the germline V gene are LNHNV and YYDKDF (reference sequence).

The chain carries TRBV9 and TRBJ2-1; TRBD2 matches at 12 bases. With 3 bases clipped from V and 2 bases from J, the junction kept 3 bases outside the gene matches. Germline V gives CDR1 SGDLS, CDR2 YYNGEE. This CDR3 comprises 16 residues. CDR3 nucleotide sequence: TGTGCCAGCAGCGCGCTAGCGGGAGGGACCTACAATGAGCAGTTCTTC. It specifies CASSALAGGTYNEQFF.

The V gene is TRBV18, the J gene TRBJ1-2; TRBD1 aligns across 7 bases. The CDR3 is made up of 15 amino acids. The junction had 6 bases not matched to a gene; V was cut back by 3 bases and J by 2 bases. Germline CDR1 KGHSH, CDR2 LQKENI. This CDR3 is CASSPPMTGNYGYTF. CDR3 DNA sequence: TGTGCCAGCTCACCTCCCATGACAGGGAACTATGGCTACACCTTC.

V is TRBV9 and J is TRBJ2-7, with D perhaps matching TRBD2 (7 bases). The ends were cut back, 7 bases at V and 6 bases at J, with 20 bases in the middle. Germline V gene data show CDR1 as SGDLS and CDR2 as YYNGEE. This CDR3 has 14 residues. The DNA of the CDR3 is TGTGCCAGCTCTAGGGGGGCGGGAGAGCTCGAGCAGTACTTC. This sequence encodes CASSRGAGELEQYF.

The chain uses TRBV7-2 and TRBJ2-2; 10 bases fit TRBD2. The CDR3 runs to 15 residues. The V gene end was trimmed by 5 bases and the J gene end by 7 bases; junction bases not matched to a gene: 7. From germline, CDR1 is SGHTA and CDR2 FQGNSA. The CDR3 DNA is TGTGCCAGCAGCACGAGCGGGAGGGCCATCGGGGAGCTGTTTTTT. Its translation: CASSTSGRAIGELFF. Full variable domain (rest looked up from reference TRBV7-2 and TRBJ2-2): GAGVSQSPSNKVTEKGKDVELRCDPISGHTALYWYRQSLGQGLEFLIYFQGNSAPDKSGLPSDRFSAERTGGSVSTLTIQRTQQEDSAVYLCASSTSGRAIGELFFGEGSRLTVL.

This clone is a singleton in its sample. The chain joins TRBV21-1 to TRBJ2-3; the table calls TRBD2, which could not be checked here. TRBV21-1 is marked as a pseudogene. This CDR3 spans 19 amino acids. The CDR3 DNA sequence: TGTGCCAGCAGCAAAGAAGGAGAGACTAGCGGTAATTATGAAGATACGCAGTATTTT. This sequence encodes CASSKEGETSGNYEDTQYF.

The genes are TRBV9 and TRBJ2-1, with a weak D call TRBD2 (6 bases). The CDR3 runs to 15 residues. V was clipped by 3 bases and J by 4 bases, with 14 bases between them. CDR1 is SGDLS and CDR2 is YYNGEE in the germline V gene. The CDR3 sequence: CASSASGTPYNEQFF. The CDR3 DNA reads TGTGCCAGCAGCGCCTCCGGGACTCCGTACAATGAGCAGTTCTTC.

CDR3 protein: CASSYGLAGNEQYF. The CDR3 nucleotides read TGTGCCAGCAGCTACGGACTAGCGGGGAATGAGCAGTACTTC. The chain joins TRBV7-6 to TRBJ2-7; TRBD2 matches at 12 bases. This CDR3 comprises 14 residues. The germline gives CDR1 SGHVS, CDR2 FNYEAQ. Unmatched junction bases numbered 5, after V lost 4 bases and J lost 7 bases.

This clone was detected only a few times. The chain employs TRBV9 and TRBJ1-2, with D unclear. V lost 3 bases to trimming and J lost 4 bases, with 10 bases between them. The CDR3 length is 13 residues. Germline lookup yields CDR1 SGDLS and CDR2 YYNGEE. The chain's CDR3 is CASSEQLTYGYTF. CDR3 coding DNA: TGTGCCAGCAGCGAACAGCTAACCTATGGCTACACCTTC. The full variable domain, in which reference TRBV9 and TRBJ1-2 provide the parts outside the CDR3, is DSGVTQTPKHLITATGQRVTLRCSPRSGDLSVYWYQQSLDQGLQFLIQYYNGEERAKGNILERFSAQQFPDLHSELNLSSLELGDSALYFCASSEQLTYGYTFGSGTRLTVV.

The chain has TRBV19 and TRBJ2-3; D call uncertain. Germline-derived CDR1 and CDR2 are LNHDA and SQIVND (reference sequence). The V end was cut by 2 bases, the J end by 2 bases, with 5 bases between. The CDR3 totals 13 residues. CDR3 sequence (DNA): TGTGCCAGTAGTATAACTCCCACAGATACGCAGTATTTT. Translated, it gives CASSITPTDTQYF.

The chain combines TRBV9 with TRBJ1-1; D is possibly TRBD1 (6 bases). Trimming stripped 4 bases from V and 6 bases from J, with 13 bases between. The CDR3 length is 13 residues. Germline CDR1 SGDLS, CDR2 YYNGEE. CDR3 in amino acids: CASSHTEGAEAFF. The DNA for the CDR3 is TGTGCCAGCAGCCATACCGAGGGGGCTGAAGCTTTCTTT.

The V and J genes are TRBV14 and TRBJ2-4; D is undetermined. The CDR3 consists of 12 residues. V lost 5 bases and J 7 bases, leaving 9 bases between the germline ends. Germline V gives CDR1 SGHDN, CDR2 FVKESK. The CDR3 DNA follows: TGTGCCAGCAGCGCGACTGGGAACATTCAGTACTTC. It is translated as CASSATGNIQYF.

This chain links TRBV4-2 with TRBJ1-4; 9 bases fit TRBD1. The CDR3 is made up of 15 amino acids. CDR1 and CDR2 (germline): LGHNA, YNFKEQ. The V and J ends lost 3 bases and 6 bases, in that order; junction bases with no gene match: 5. The CDR3 spells CASSHARTGDEKLFF. The CDR3, as DNA: TGTGCCAGCAGCCACGCGCGGACAGGGGATGAAAAACTGTTTTTT.

The genes are TRBV13 and TRBJ2-1; 7 bases align to TRBD1. CDR1 and CDR2 from the germline V gene are PRHDT and FYEKMQ (reference sequence). The V segment lost 8 bases and the J segment 7 bases; nucleotides outside the gene matches: 5. This CDR3 comprises 12 residues. CDR3 loop: CASRQGGNEQFF. CDR3 coding DNA: TGTGCCAGCCGACAGGGCGGGAATGAGCAGTTCTTC.

In its sample, this clone was seen a few times. This sequence joins TRBV4-1 and TRBJ2-3; TRBD2 matches at 8 bases. CDR1 MGHRA and CDR2 YSYEKL come from the germline V gene. CDR3 length equals 17 residues. V shed 2 bases and J 5 bases; nucleotides not matched to a gene: 12. CDR3 nucleotides: TGCGCCAGCAGCCAAACAGAGACTAGCGTGCCCATAGATACGCAGTATTTT. Its protein product is CASSQTETSVPIDTQYF.

J is TRBJ2-7 and V is TRBV4-3; TRBD1 matches at 9 bases. Germline assignment: CDR1 LGHNA and CDR2 YSLEER. With 4 bases clipped from V and 3 bases from J, the junction kept 4 bases outside the gene matches. The CDR3 loop spans 14 amino acids. CDR3 amino acids: CASSPDRGHYEQYF. The CDR3 nucleotides are TGCGCCAGCAGCCCGGACAGGGGACACTACGAGCAGTACTTC.

The J gene is TRBJ2-1, the V gene TRBV28; 11 nucleotides line up with TRBD2. V dropped 2 bases and J dropped 7; count of bases not matched to a gene: 7. CDR1 is MDHEN and CDR2 is SYDVKM in the germline V gene. This CDR3 is 16 amino acids long. The CDR3 region has the DNA TGTGCCAGCAGTTTAGTCACTAGCGGGAGCCTAAATGAGCAGTTCTTC. It codes for CASSLVTSGSLNEQFF. Together with reference TRBV28 and TRBJ2-1, the CDR3 gives the full variable domain: DVKVTQSSRYLVKRTGEKVFLECVQDMDHENMFWYRQDPGLGLRLIYFSYDVKMKEKGDIPEGYSVSREKKERFSLILESASTNQTSMYLCASSLVTSGSLNEQFFGPGTRLTVL.

This clone was observed once. V and J are TRBV14 and TRBJ2-5, with TRBD1 matching 8 bases. Trimming cost V 3 bases and J 7 bases; bases outside gene matches: 4. Looked up from germline, CDR1 is SGHDN and CDR2 is FVKESK. The CDR3 consists of 13 residues. The CDR3 sequence: CASSQQDRATQYF. CDR3 coding DNA: TGTGCCAGCAGCCAGCAGGACAGGGCGACCCAGTACTTC.

The J gene is TRBJ2-7, the V gene TRBV7-2; D may be TRBD1 (6 bases). Trimming cost V 1 base and J 2 bases, with 12 bases left between them. The V gene's germline CDR1 is SGHTA and CDR2 FQGNSA. The CDR3 covers 15 residues. CDR3: CASSLGQALAYEQYF. The CDR3 DNA sequence: TGTGCCAGCAGCTTAGGACAGGCTTTAGCCTACGAGCAGTACTTC. Full variable domain (rest looked up from reference TRBV7-2 and TRBJ2-7): GAGVSQSPSNKVTEKGKDVELRCDPISGHTALYWYRQSLGQGLEFLIYFQGNSAPDKSGLPSDRFSAERTGGSVSTLTIQRTQQEDSAVYLCASSLGQALAYEQYFGPGTRLTVT.

The rearrangement links TRBV5-5 to TRBJ2-1, with 12 bases that match TRBD2. The ends lost 5 bases at V and 4 bases at J; junction bases unmatched: 4. The CDR3 has 15 amino acids. Germline loops: CDR1 SGHKS, CDR2 YYEKEE (reference sequence). CDR3 bases: TGTGCCAGCAGTTTCGGACTAGCGGGATACAATGAGCAGTTCTTC. Protein sequence: CASSFGLAGYNEQFF.